The 15 T cell receptor beta chains given below trace back to one sample, sequenced in a study of T cells after yellow fever vaccination. TCRdb processed the 5' RACE reads anew with MiXCR; each CDR3 protein has one entry. The sample gives 310,000 or so distinct CDR3 sequences, 6.8% of which show up once; roughly a sixth is in the top ten. This sample comprised PBMCs, obtained about 49 days after the first yellow fever vaccination. The receptors were gathered from a man aged 18-30 years who received the YFV17D yellow fever vaccine.

The V call is TRBV6-1, the J call TRBJ1-6, with a possible D match to TRBD1 (5 bases). V was cut by 3 bases and J by 3 bases, with 15 bases left in between. The CDR3 contains 17 residues. CDR1 and CDR2 from the germline V gene are MNHNS and SASEGT. CDR3 region: CASSDRLGLNYNSPLHF. Here the CDR3 DNA reads TGTGCCAGCAGTGACCGGTTGGGGCTGAACTATAATTCACCCCTCCACTTT.

In its sample, this clonotype was seen many times. This sequence joins TRBV6-2 or TRBV6-3 and TRBJ1-5; D ambiguous. The CDR3 has 14 residues. The V gene's germline CDR1 is MNHEY and CDR2 SVGEGT. The V end lost 5 bases, the J end lost 5 bases, and 13 bases lay between the germline ends. This CDR3 reads CASSEASGYQPQHF. CDR3 sequence (DNA): TGTGCCAGCAGTGAGGCCTCCGGGTATCAGCCCCAGCATTTT.

Comments on this clonotype: The germline gene is not matched at one end of the junction; a read error may be the cause. This chain joins TRBV20-1 and TRBJ2-3; a weak D match, TRBD2 (6 bases). The CDR3 totals 16 residues. Germline V CDR1 and CDR2: DFQATT, SNEGSKA (reference sequence). CDR3 in DNA: TGCTGTGCTAGAGGGGTCGGGGGAGAAGGTTTAGATACGCAGTATTTT. It specifies CCARGVGGEGLDTQYF.

The table lists this clonotype with many counts. V is TRBV12-3 or TRBV12-4 and J is TRBJ1-1; D is unresolved. The CDR3 contains 13 residues. Trimming took off 3 bases at V and 6 bases at J, with 11 bases between the two ends. For the CDR3, the DNA is TGTGCCAGCAGTTTCAGGTTGAATCCTGAAGCTTTCTTT. Protein: CASSFRLNPEAFF.

The rearrangement links TRBV24-1 to TRBJ2-5; D perhaps matches TRBD2 (7 bases). V was cut by 4 bases and J by 5 bases, with 13 bases left in between. Germline lookup yields CDR1 KGHDR and CDR2 SFDVKD. The CDR3 totals 14 residues. The CDR3 nucleotides read TGTGCCACCAGTGACCGGACAGCGGGGGAGACCCAGTACTTC. Translated: CATSDRTAGETQYF.

Many counts were recorded for this clonotype. The chain couples TRBV7-9 to TRBJ1-2; perhaps TRBD1 as D (5 bases). Germline CDR1 and CDR2: SEHNR and FQNEAQ (reference sequence). This CDR3 region has 12 residues. Trimming took 3 bases from V and 5 from J, leaving 7 bases between them. The CDR3 sequence is CASSLGEYGYTF. CDR3 nucleotide sequence: TGTGCCAGCAGCTTGGGGGAGTATGGCTACACCTTC.

This clonotype was found many times. The chain has TRBV7-6 and TRBJ2-3; 12 positions agree with TRBD2. Trimming took 5 bases from V and 10 from J; bases not matched to a gene: 16. There are 17 residues in the CDR3. The V gene's germline CDR1 is SGHVS and CDR2 FNYEAQ. The CDR3 loop reads CASSAELAGGPLRSQYF. CDR3 nucleotide sequence: TGTGCCAGCAGCGCGGAGCTAGCGGGGGGGCCGTTGAGGTCGCAGTATTTT.

This clonotype was recorded a few times. This chain joins TRBV5-1 and TRBJ2-5; the D is unclear. Germline V lookup: CDR1 SGHRS, CDR2 YFSETQ. The CDR3 runs to 8 residues. Trimming removed 7 bases from V and 7 bases from J, with 2 bases in between. The chain's CDR3 is CASLTQYF. CDR3 nucleotides: TGCGCCAGCTTGACCCAGTACTTC. The whole variable domain, remainder taken from reference TRBV5-1 and TRBJ2-5, is KAGVTQTPRYLIKTRGQQVTLSCSPISGHRSVSWYQQTPGQGLQFLFEYFSETQRNKGNFPGRFSGRQFSNSRSEMNVSTLELGDSALYLCASLTQYFGPGTRLLVL.

The genes are TRBV7-9 and TRBJ2-1; tentatively, D is TRBD1 or TRBD2 (6 bases each). Germline loops: CDR1 SEHNR, CDR2 FQNEAQ (reference sequence). V lost 3 bases, J lost 5 bases, and 8 bases lay in between. The CDR3 spans 13 residues. CDR3 sequence reads: CASSLGGHNEQFF. DNA of the CDR3: TGTGCCAGCAGCTTGGGGGGCCACAATGAGCAGTTCTTC.

CDR3 nucleotide sequence: TGTGCCAGCAGCAACCCGGACAGGGGAAGGACCCAGTACTTC. Its protein product is CASSNPDRGRTQYF. The gene calls are TRBV7-2 and TRBJ2-5; 9 positions agree with TRBD1. The trim removed 5 bases at V and 7 bases at J, leaving 8 bases unmatched. The germline V gene encodes CDR1 SGHTA and CDR2 FQGNSA. The CDR3 consists of 14 residues.

V and J are TRBV7-8 and TRBJ1-6, with D maybe TRBD1 (5 bases). Germline CDR1 is SGHVS and CDR2 is FQNEAQ. Trimming shortened V by 2 bases and J by 7 bases, and 15 bases separated the two germline ends. This CDR3 contains 16 residues. This chain's CDR3 is CASSLSGLSWNSPLHF. Here the CDR3 DNA reads TGTGCCAGCAGCTTATCAGGGTTAAGTTGGAATTCACCCCTCCACTTT.

The chain links TRBV14 to TRBJ2-5; TRBD2 matches 10 bases. There are 16 residues in the CDR3. Germline assignment: CDR1 SGHDN and CDR2 FVKESK. Trimming removed 1 base from V and 2 bases from J; junction bases left unmatched: 4. The CDR3 DNA follows: TGTGCCAGCAGCCAAGGGACTAGCGGAGAGCAAGAGACCCAGTACTTC. This gives the protein CASSQGTSGEQETQYF.

This clonotype occurred a few times. The chain is built from TRBV5-1 and TRBJ2-1; 8 nucleotides line up with TRBD2. The junction had 4 bases not matched to a gene; V was cut back by 0 bases and J by 5 bases. From germline, CDR1 is SGHRS and CDR2 YFSETQ. The CDR3 is 15 amino acids. CDR3 sequence reads: CASSLERGPNNEQFF. The CDR3 DNA reads as TGCGCCAGCAGCTTGGAGCGGGGGCCTAACAATGAGCAGTTCTTC. Variable domain in full (rest from reference TRBV5-1 and TRBJ2-1): KAGVTQTPRYLIKTRGQQVTLSCSPISGHRSVSWYQQTPGQGLQFLFEYFSETQRNKGNFPGRFSGRQFSNSRSEMNVSTLELGDSALYLCASSLERGPNNEQFFGPGTRLTVL.

This clonotype occurred many times. The chain combines TRBV5-1 with TRBJ1-2; no firm D call. Germline CDR1 reads SGHRS; CDR2 reads YFSETQ. The V end was cut by 3 bases, the J end by 10 bases, with 19 bases between. The CDR3 is made up of 14 amino acids. The CDR3 nucleotides are TGCGCCAGCAGCTCCACAGACACGGCGGACCACTACACCTTC. This translates into CASSSTDTADHYTF. The full variable domain, with the rest looked up from reference TRBV5-1 and TRBJ1-2, is KAGVTQTPRYLIKTRGQQVTLSCSPISGHRSVSWYQQTPGQGLQFLFEYFSETQRNKGNFPGRFSGRQFSNSRSEMNVSTLELGDSALYLCASSSTDTADHYTFGSGTRLTVV.

As regards this clonotype: The junction shows a germline mismatch at one end, possibly a read error. This chain uses TRBV19 with TRBJ1-5, with TRBD1 matching over 8 bases. CDR1 is LNHDA and CDR2 is SQIVND in the germline V gene (reference sequence). CDR3 length: 18 amino acids. CDR3 protein: CASSRGDRFGRLDQTQHF. The CDR3 DNA reads as TGTGCCAGTAGTAGGGGGGACAGGTTCGGGAGGTTGGATCAGACCCAGCATTTT.